Below are 7 T cell receptor beta chains sequenced from a single sample in a study of cytotoxic CD8 clonotypes in ibrutinib-treated CLL. Only in-frame clones appear in the TCRdb table, and some are missing; sequencing was by immunoSEQ multiplex PCR. The repertoire includes roughly 58,000 clones, roughly 49% of them detected once, and more than 20% sits in the top ten. The starting material was PBMCs, obtained at disease progression, from a patient treated with ibrutinib. The receptor source for this set is a human donor with chronic lymphocytic leukemia.

This clone was counted many times. This chain uses TRBV4-2 with TRBJ2-7, with 13 bases matching TRBD2. CDR3 length: 17 amino acids. CDR1 is LGHNA, CDR2 YNFKEQ, per germline. V trimming: 1 base; J trimming: 2 bases; junction bases outside the gene matches: 5. DNA for the CDR3: TGTGCCAGCAGCCAAGGACTAGCGGGGGGCCTAACCTACGAGCAGTACTTC. Translation gives CASSQGLAGGLTYEQYF.

The chain has TRBV27 and TRBJ2-3, with D unclear. The V end lost 4 bases, the J end lost 0 bases, and 8 bases lay between the germline ends. The CDR3 loop spans 14 amino acids. Germline values: CDR1 MNHEY, CDR2 SMNVEV (reference sequence). This chain's CDR3 is CASSSFGSTDTQYF. The CDR3 DNA reads TGTGCCAGCAGTTCGTTCGGTAGCACAGATACGCAGTATTTT.

In nucleotides, the CDR3 is TGTGCCAGCAGCTTAGCGCCAGGGGGAGATAGCTCCTACGAGCAGTACTTC. It is translated as CASSLAPGGDSSYEQYF. The V gene is TRBV7-6, the J gene TRBJ2-7, with 7 bases that match TRBD1. This CDR3 has 17 amino acids. Germline assignment: CDR1 SGHVS and CDR2 FNYEAQ. Germline trimming cut 0 bases from V and 0 bases from J; bases unmatched to any gene: 8.

The V gene is TRBV4-1, the J gene TRBJ2-7, with 9 bases aligning to TRBD2. V was pared by 0 bases and J by 3 bases, with 3 bases of the junction left unmatched. CDR3 length equals 15 residues. The germline V gene has CDR1 MGHRA and CDR2 YSYEKL. CDR3 coding DNA: TGCGCCAGCAGCCAAGAACTAGCGGGCGTCTACGAGCAGTACTTC. Protein: CASSQELAGVYEQYF.

Written as DNA, the CDR3 is TGTGCCAGTAGTATGACCCACGAGGCAAGCTATGGCTACACCTTC. Translating gives CASSMTHEASYGYTF. The gene calls are TRBV19 and TRBJ1-2, with no clear D. Trimming pared 3 bases from V and 4 bases from J, leaving 15 bases between. The CDR3 is made up of 15 amino acids. The V gene's germline CDR1 is LNHDA and CDR2 SQIVND (reference sequence). Together with reference TRBV19 and TRBJ1-2, the CDR3 gives the full variable domain: DGGITQSPKYLFRKEGQNVTLSCEQNLNHDAMYWYRQDPGQGLRLIYYSQIVNDFQKGDIAEGYSVSREKKESFPLTVTSAQKNPTAFYLCASSMTHEASYGYTFGSGTRLTVV.

This clone was seen a handful of times. This chain links TRBV11-2 with TRBJ2-7, with 7 positions matching TRBD1. The germline V gene encodes CDR1 SGHAT and CDR2 FQNNGV. The CDR3 runs 16 residues. V trimming: 4 bases; J trimming: 0 bases; junction bases outside the gene matches: 9. CDR3 DNA: TGTGCCAGCAGCTCCTTAGGGGGACAGAGCTCCTACGAGCAGTACTTC. Amino acid sequence: CASSSLGGQSSYEQYF.

This clone was recorded a few times. This chain connects TRBV2 to TRBJ2-5; TRBD1 matches 8 bases. This CDR3 has 13 amino acids. Germline CDR1 is SNHLY and CDR2 is FYNNEI. V shed 7 bases, J shed 1 base, and the junction held 2 bases outside the gene matches. The CDR3 sequence is CASTGQGQETQYF. For the CDR3, the DNA is TGTGCCAGCACAGGACAGGGCCAAGAGACCCAGTACTTC.